This record looks at one TCR beta chain sequence and its context. Its cognate antigen is unknown. Via MiXCR, TCRdb re-called the RT-PCR reads, giving one row per CDR3 protein. This sample carries over 750,000 distinct CDR3 sequences, 21% of them seen once, and the ten largest clones take roughly a tenth. This sample was included in a study of response to subunit inactivated influenza vaccine. Study outcomes and limitations: New T cells are recruited in small numbers by each seasonal influenza vaccination, according to the authors' suggestion.

Germline values: CDR1 MNHEY, CDR2 SVGEGT. The CDR3 covers 16 residues. With 4 bases removed from V and 2 bases from J, the gap between germline ends came to 16 bases. The chain carries TRBV6-2 or TRBV6-3 and TRBJ2-3; possibly TRBD1 for D (6 bases). The sequencing used PBMCs from blood, collected about 5 days after vaccination. The TCR comes from a man aged 50 to 60 who received an inactivated influenza vaccine. The chain's CDR3 is CASSSPRQEFTDTQYF. CDR3 nucleotides: TGTGCCAGCAGTTCCCCTCGACAGGAGTTCACAGATACGCAGTATTTT.